This T cell receptor beta chain was recovered during a study of blood T cell repertoires in COVID-19. Study-wide context: The origin of the acute and convalescent COVID-19 samples was the United States, Italy and Spain. Sample material is recorded as cDNA or gDNA derived from T cells, B-cell-depleted T cells, or PBMCs.

Per the study methods: Quantification of nucleated cells was approximated via reference gene primer amplification. Sequencing was performed with immunoSEQ multiplex PCR; in TCRdb, only in-frame clones are kept and a portion is missing. The V and J calls and clone size are taken from that table; D and trimming were inferred from the DNA. The sample carries 150,000 to 200,000 clones, 88% recorded once. Per the germline V gene, CDR1 is LGHDT and CDR2 is YNNKEL (reference sequence). This CDR3 has 14 residues. V dropped 4 bases and J dropped 4 bases, with 13 bases sitting between them. The sequenced material came from peripheral blood. This TCR derives from a human donor in a cohort sampled during active COVID-19. The chain carries TRBV3-1 (or the pseudogene TRBV3-2) and TRBJ1-1; a weak D match, TRBD1 (5 bases). DNA for the CDR3: TGTGCCAGCAGCCGGAGGGACTCCTTCACTGAAGCTTTCTTT. Translated: CASSRRDSFTEAFF.